This is a list of T cell receptor beta chains from one sample in a study of glioma-infiltrating T cells. TCRdb analysed the multiplex PCR reads with MiXCR anew, one entry per CDR3 protein. The profile covers about 380,000 distinct CDR3 sequences, with roughly two fifths appearing a single time and about 12% taken by the ten largest. Input material: glioma tissue, nonneoplastic brain tissue, or PBMCs (not recorded which). All receptors come from a human donor with low-grade glioma or glioblastoma, undergoing nonglioma brain surgery, or in good health (not recorded which). CDR3s include the opening cysteine and the closing phenylalanine or tryptophan. D genes are given only for firm matches. Only part of the rows carry a size: once, few, many, or a class if the clone is expanded.

size,J,D,V,DNA,CDR3
NA,TRBJ1-1,TRBD1,TRBV27,TGTGTTAGCCGGGACAGTATGAACACTGAAGCTTTCTTT,CVSRDSMNTEAFF
once,TRBJ1-1,NA,TRBV12-3/TRBV12-4,TGTGCCAGCAGTACGCACACCCGTGGGACTGAAGCTTTCTTT,CASSTHTRGTEAFF
NA,TRBJ2-1,NA,TRBV20-1,TGCAGTGCCCAGAGGTTAGTCAGGGGACGCTTCAGGAACAATGAGCAGTTCTTC,CSAQRLVRGRFRNNEQFF
few,TRBJ2-2,TRBD2,TRBV20-1,TGCAGTGCTAGGCCCCTAGCGGGAGGCCCCGGGGAGCTGTTTTTT,CSARPLAGGPGELFF
NA,TRBJ2-3,NA,TRBV6-5,TGTGCCAGCTTTTCGGACAGAAATTCGCAAGATACGCAGTATTTT,CASFSDRNSQDTQYF
NA,TRBJ2-1,TRBD2,TRBV18,TGTGCCAGCTCACCACCTGGGGCTAGCGGCGACAATGAGCAGTTCTTC,CASSPPGASGDNEQFF
many,TRBJ2-7,NA,TRBV15,TGTGCCACCAGCAGAGATTTTGGAGCGCTCACACCCTACGAGCAGTACTTC,CATSRDFGALTPYEQYF
NA,TRBJ1-5,NA,TRBV7-2,TGTGCCAGCAGCCTAAACGAAGGGATCAATCAGCCCCAGCATTTT,CASSLNEGINQPQHF
many,TRBJ2-7,NA,TRBV27,TGTGCCAGTAGGGACAACTCCTACGAGCAGTACTTC,CASRDNSYEQYF
many,TRBJ1-3,NA,TRBV6-2/TRBV6-3,TGTGCCAGCAGACCGGGATCGTCTGGAAACACCATATATTTT,CASRPGSSGNTIYF
NA,TRBJ2-3,NA,TRBV4-3,TGCGCCAGCAGCCAGCTACAGGGAGATACGCAGTATTTT,CASSQLQGDTQYF
NA,TRBJ1-5,NA,TRBV20-1,TGCAGTGCCGGGGGTGGGTGGGACAATCAGCCCCAGCATTTT,CSAGGGWDNQPQHF
NA,TRBJ2-7,TRBD1,TRBV20-1,TGCAGTGCAACCCAGGGGGCTAGCTCCTACGAGCAGTACTTC,CSATQGASSYEQYF
many,TRBJ2-7,TRBD2,TRBV27,TGTGCCAGCAGTTTATCCGGCGCGGGGGGGGCCTACGAGCAGTACTTC,CASSLSGAGGAYEQYF
few,TRBJ2-1,NA,TRBV6-2/TRBV6-3,TGTGCCAGCAGTTACTCGCTTAGCGAGAGTATCCACAATGAGCAGTTCTTC,CASSYSLSESIHNEQFF
NA,TRBJ1-1,NA,TRBV27,TGTGCCAGCAGTTTTTTAGGGGAGAGAACTAAAGCTTCCTTT,CASSFLGERTKASF
NA,TRBJ2-1,NA,TRBV5-1,TGCGCCAGCAGCCTGACACCTAACTTATACAATGAGCAGTTCTTC,CASSLTPNLYNEQFF
many,TRBJ1-2,TRBD1,TRBV6-1,TGTGCCAGCAGTGGAGGGACAGGCCGTTTC,CASSGGTGRF
NA,TRBJ1-1,NA,TRBV18,TGTGCCAGCTCACCTCTAGGAAACGACGGAGGGACTGAAGCTTTCTTT,CASSPLGNDGGTEAFF
NA,TRBJ2-1,TRBD2,TRBV5-1,TGCGCCAGCAGCTTGAGTAGCGGGAGATCGGGTGAGCAGTTCTTC,CASSLSSGRSGEQFF
few,TRBJ2-3,NA,TRBV7-9,TGTGCCAGCAACTTGGAGGGGCCAGATACGCAGTATTTT,CASNLEGPDTQYF
NA,TRBJ1-1,NA,TRBV5-1,TGCGCCAGCAGCCTCTTAGGGGGGCAGAACACTGAAGCTTTCTTT,CASSLLGGQNTEAFF
many,TRBJ1-2,NA,TRBV20-1,TGCAGTGCTAGAGATGGGGGGCGAGCCAACTATGGCTACACCTTC,CSARDGGRANYGYTF
NA,TRBJ1-4,TRBD1,TRBV7-9,TGTGCCAGCAGCACGGGGACAGGGGTTAATGAAAAACTGTTTTTT,CASSTGTGVNEKLFF
few,TRBJ2-3,NA,TRBV7-2,TGTGCCAGCAGCTTAAATCAGATACCAGATACGCAGTATTTT,CASSLNQIPDTQYF
NA,TRBJ2-7,TRBD1,TRBV4-1,TGCGCCAGCAGCCAGAGACAGGGGAGCTCCTACGAGCAGTACTTC,CASSQRQGSSYEQYF
NA,TRBJ2-2,NA,TRBV20-1,TGCAGTGCTAGCGGGAGTGAGGGCACCGGGGAGCTGTTTTTT,CSASGSEGTGELFF
few,TRBJ1-3,NA,TRBV7-2,TGTGCCAGCAGCTTAGAGGGGTTAGTCACCTTTTACTCTGGAAACACCATATATTTT,CASSLEGLVTFYSGNTIYF
NA,TRBJ2-7,TRBD1,TRBV6-2/TRBV6-3,TGTGCCAGCGCCGACAGGGCTCGGGTGTACTTC,CASADRARVYF
NA,TRBJ2-3,TRBD2,TRBV3-1,TGTGCCAGCAGCAAGAGCGGGAGAGGGAGCACAGATACGCAGTATTTT,CASSKSGRGSTDTQYF
NA,TRBJ1-5,NA,TRBV7-8,TGTGCCAGCAGCTTACTGGAGAAACAGCCCCAGCATTTT,CASSLLEKQPQHF
NA,TRBJ2-3,TRBD2,TRBV12-3/TRBV12-4,TGTGCCAGCAGTTTAGTGACTAGCGGGCGCCTTAACACAGATACGCAGTATTTT,CASSLVTSGRLNTDTQYF
NA,TRBJ2-4,NA,TRBV7-8,TGTGCCAGCAGCTTAGTCAGGGACGAAAACATTCAGTACTTC,CASSLVRDENIQYF
few,TRBJ1-5,TRBD1,TRBV19,TGTGCCAGTAGTATGCTGGGACAGGGGAACAATCAGCCCCAGCATTTT,CASSMLGQGNNQPQHF
once,TRBJ2-4,TRBD1,TRBV7-9,TGTGCCAGCTCCCGGGACAGAAACATTCAGTACTTC,CASSRDRNIQYF
NA,TRBJ1-4,NA,TRBV28,TGTGCCAGCAGTTTATGGGATTTGGGCTCCCCTAATGAAAAACTGTTTTTT,CASSLWDLGSPNEKLFF
few,TRBJ2-1,NA,TRBV28,TGTGCCAGCAGTTTCCACCCGACAGTCCCATTCAATGAGCAGTTCTTC,CASSFHPTVPFNEQFF
NA,TRBJ2-3,NA,TRBV4-2,TGTGCCAGCAGCCAGAGACCCGTGGGGCGCACAGATACGCAGTATTTT,CASSQRPVGRTDTQYF
NA,TRBJ1-2,TRBD1,TRBV19,TGTGCCAGTAGCAACAACAGGGGTTCTTCAGGCTACACCTTC,CASSNNRGSSGYTF
few,TRBJ1-5,NA,TRBV28,TGTGCCAGCAGCACGACATCAGTCAATCAGCCCCAGCATTTT,CASSTTSVNQPQHF
NA,TRBJ2-7,TRBD1,TRBV7-4,TGTGCCAGCAGCCTCTCCGGGACAGGGAGCTCCTACGAGCAGTACTTC,CASSLSGTGSSYEQYF
NA,TRBJ2-1,TRBD2,TRBV28,TGTGCCAGCAGTCCTACCGATTATACTAGCGGGAGGGCCTCGAGCTCCTACAATGAGCAGTTCTTC,CASSPTDYTSGRASSSYNEQFF
NA,TRBJ2-1,NA,TRBV28,TGTGCCAGCAGCCCTATGTTGTTTGAGAGCTCCTACAATGAGCAGTTCTTC,CASSPMLFESSYNEQFF
many,TRBJ2-1,TRBD1,TRBV27,TGTGCCAGCAGTCCCGACAGGGCAGGTGGTGAGCAGTTCTTC,CASSPDRAGGEQFF
NA,TRBJ2-1,NA,TRBV28,TGTGCCAGCAGTCCACCGACTACAGGGCTTAATGAGCAGTTCTTC,CASSPPTTGLNEQFF
few,TRBJ1-5,NA,TRBV5-4,TGTGCCAGCAGCTTGGCCTCTAAGGGGCCCCATCAGCCCCAGCATTTT,CASSLASKGPHQPQHF
NA,TRBJ2-3,NA,TRBV28,TGTGCCAGCACCTGGGGACGGGCTAGCACAGATACGCAGTATTTT,CASTWGRASTDTQYF
NA,TRBJ2-1,NA,TRBV20-1,TGCAGTGCTAGAGTATATGAAGCGGAAATTTACAATGAGCAGTTCTTC,CSARVYEAEIYNEQFF
NA,TRBJ1-5,NA,TRBV20-1,TGCAGTGCTAGAGGTCAGGGGTTGGATCAGCCCCAGCATTTT,CSARGQGLDQPQHF
NA,TRBJ2-5,TRBD2,TRBV29-1,TGCAGCGTTGAGCCCCTAGCGGAGAGACAGTACTTC,CSVEPLAERQYF
few,TRBJ2-6,NA,TRBV4-3,TGCGCCAGCAGCCAAGATGGGGACTCTGGGGCCAACGTCCTGACTTTC,CASSQDGDSGANVLTF
NA,TRBJ2-5,TRBD1,TRBV20-1,TGCAGTGCTCCCGACAGGGTAACTCGCAAGACCCAGTACTTC,CSAPDRVTRKTQYF
NA,TRBJ2-3,TRBD2,TRBV7-9,TGTGCCACCAGCTTACCGGGACTAGGGGCAGATACGCAGTATTTT,CATSLPGLGADTQYF
many,TRBJ1-5,TRBD1,TRBV4-2,TGTGCCAGCAGCCAAGATGAACAGGGGTATAATCAGCCCCAGCATTTT,CASSQDEQGYNQPQHF
NA,TRBJ2-7,TRBD1,TRBV5-4,TGTGCCAGCAGCTTACCGGGACAGGGGGCCTACGAGCAGTACTTC,CASSLPGQGAYEQYF
NA,TRBJ2-2,NA,TRBV19,TGTGCCAGTAGTCCATGGGCATTCCCGAACACCGGGGAGCTGTTTTTT,CASSPWAFPNTGELFF
NA,TRBJ2-2,TRBD1,TRBV29-1,TGCAGCGCCGGGACAGTCGCCACCGGGGAGCTGTTTTTT,CSAGTVATGELFF
NA,TRBJ1-2,NA,TRBV7-2,TGTGCCAGCAGCCCCTCCCGCGGGGGCGGCTACACTTTC,CASSPSRGGGYTF
NA,TRBJ2-5,NA,TRBV2,TGTGCCAGCTCGTCAGGGGCAGGGCAAGAGACCCAGTACTTC,CASSSGAGQETQYF